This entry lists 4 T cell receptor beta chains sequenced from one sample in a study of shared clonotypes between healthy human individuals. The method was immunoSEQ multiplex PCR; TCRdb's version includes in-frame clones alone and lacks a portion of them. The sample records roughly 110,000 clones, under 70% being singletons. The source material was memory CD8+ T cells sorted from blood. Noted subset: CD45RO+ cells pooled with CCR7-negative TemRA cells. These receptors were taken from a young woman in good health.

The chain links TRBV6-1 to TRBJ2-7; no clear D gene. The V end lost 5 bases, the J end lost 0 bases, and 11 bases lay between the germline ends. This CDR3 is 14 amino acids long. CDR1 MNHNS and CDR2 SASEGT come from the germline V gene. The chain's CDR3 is CASSHGFYSYEQYF. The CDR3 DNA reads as TGTGCCAGCAGTCACGGGTTTTACTCCTACGAGCAGTACTTC.

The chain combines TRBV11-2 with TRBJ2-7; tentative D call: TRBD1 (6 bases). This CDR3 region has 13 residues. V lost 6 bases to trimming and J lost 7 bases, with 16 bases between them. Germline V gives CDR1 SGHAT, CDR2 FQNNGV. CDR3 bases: TGTGCCAGCAGATCACACAGGGAAGGGGAGCAGTACTTC. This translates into CASRSHREGEQYF.

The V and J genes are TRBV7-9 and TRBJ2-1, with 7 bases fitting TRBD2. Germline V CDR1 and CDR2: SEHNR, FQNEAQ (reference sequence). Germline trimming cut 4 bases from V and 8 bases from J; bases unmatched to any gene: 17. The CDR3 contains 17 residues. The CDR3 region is CASSSPLGRERPDEQFF. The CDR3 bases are TGTGCCAGCAGCTCCCCCCTCGGGCGGGAGAGGCCCGATGAGCAGTTCTTC.

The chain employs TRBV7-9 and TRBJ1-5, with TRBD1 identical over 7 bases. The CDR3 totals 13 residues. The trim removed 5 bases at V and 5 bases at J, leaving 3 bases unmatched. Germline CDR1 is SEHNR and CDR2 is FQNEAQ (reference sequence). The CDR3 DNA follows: TGTGCCAGCAGCCGCACAGGGGATCAGCCCCAGCATTTT. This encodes CASSRTGDQPQHF.